This TCR beta chain came from a study of T cells in Graves' hyperthyroidism and ophthalmopathy. Points from the study as a whole: With a median lead of approximately 6 months before onset, the model predicted ophthalmopathy.

This CDR3 has 15 residues. The V gene's germline CDR1 is LNHDA and CDR2 SQIVND (reference sequence). V lost 6 bases and J lost 0, with 12 bases in between. Amplified regions were TCR beta CDR3 sequences from RNA transcripts. In the first-round RT-PCR of the TCR CDR3, the HTBI primer set was used. One entry per CDR3 protein results from TCRdb running MiXCR on the multiplex PCR reads. The sample records about 600,000 distinct CDR3 sequences, 16% being singletons. In regard to this clonotype: Its antigen is not identified.

The diagnoses drew upon clinical symptoms, serum thyroxine and TRAb, thyroid ultrasound and orbital computed tomography. This receptor was taken from a woman in her thirties or forties with Graves' ophthalmopathy. The genes are TRBV19 and TRBJ2-1; D might be TRBD1 (7 bases). Sequenced material: blood. The CDR3 DNA reads TGTGCCAGTAGGCCGCAGGGGGGCTCCTACAATGAGCAGTTCTTC. This translates into CASRPQGGSYNEQFF.